This is a list of T cell receptor beta chains from one sample in a study of beta chain features in type 1 diabetes. TCRdb's table, derived via immunoSEQ multiplex PCR, lists solely in-frame clones and lacks some. The sample has some 350,000 clones, around 10% seen once. The specimen was central memory CD4+ T cells from blood. The receptor source for this set is a young man with type 1 diabetes. The CDR3 runs from the conserved cysteine through the conserved F or W. Fields, in order: CDR3 length, clone size, J gene, D gene, V gene, CDR3 protein, CDR3 DNA. D genes are given only for firm matches. For some rows the clone size is stated as once, few or many, or as a class when expanded; others skip it.

length: 16
size: .
J: TRBJ2-1
D: .
V: TRBV11-2
CDR3: CASSFSSSGLYNEQFF
DNA: TGTGCCAGCAGCTTTTCCTCTTCGGGCTTATACAATGAGCAGTTCTTC

length: 15
size: .
J: TRBJ1-4
D: .
V: TRBV6-5
CDR3: CASSPQTPTNEKLFF
DNA: TGTGCCAGCAGTCCTCAGACCCCAACTAATGAAAAACTGTTTTTT

length: 17
size: .
J: TRBJ2-5
D: TRBD1
V: TRBV5-4
CDR3: CASSLEDRGVDGETQYF
DNA: TGTGCCAGCAGCCTGGAGGACAGGGGAGTTGACGGGGAGACCCAGTACTTC

length: 15
size: many
J: TRBJ2-1
D: .
V: TRBV2
CDR3: CASSSRDTSYNEQFF
DNA: TGTGCCAGCAGTTCCCGGGACACATCGTACAATGAGCAGTTCTTC

length: 13
size: few
J: TRBJ2-5
D: TRBD1
V: TRBV5-1
CDR3: CASRGQGPETQYF
DNA: TGCGCCAGCAGGGGACAGGGGCCGGAGACCCAGTACTTC

length: 15
size: few
J: TRBJ1-2
D: TRBD1
V: TRBV30
CDR3: CAWSPSKQGRSGYTF
DNA: TGTGCCTGGAGTCCCTCTAAACAGGGGCGCTCCGGCTACACCTTC

length: 16
size: .
J: TRBJ2-1
D: .
V: TRBV11-2
CDR3: CASATWGGVSYNEQFF
DNA: TGTGCCAGCGCGACGTGGGGCGGGGTATCTTACAATGAGCAGTTCTTC

length: 14
size: .
J: TRBJ1-5
D: .
V: TRBV19
CDR3: CASSIWGRGQPQHF
DNA: TGTGCCAGTAGTATTTGGGGAAGGGGTCAGCCCCAGCATTTT

length: 17
size: few
J: TRBJ2-1
D: TRBD2
V: TRBV28
CDR3: CASAGTSGRASYNEQFF
DNA: TGTGCCAGCGCCGGGACTAGCGGGAGGGCCTCCTACAATGAGCAGTTCTTC

length: 14
size: few
J: TRBJ2-5
D: TRBD2
V: TRBV29-1
CDR3: CSVPIAGLRETQYF
DNA: TGCAGCGTCCCAATAGCGGGATTAAGGGAGACCCAGTACTTC

length: 15
size: .
J: TRBJ2-1
D: TRBD2
V: TRBV4-1
CDR3: CASSQGGSSYNEQFF
DNA: TGCGCCAGCAGCCAAGGCGGGAGCTCCTACAATGAGCAGTTCTTC

length: 12
size: .
J: TRBJ2-7
D: TRBD2
V: TRBV2
CDR3: CASRAGEAEQYF
DNA: TGTGCCAGCAGGGCGGGAGAGGCCGAGCAGTACTTC

length: 16
size: once
J: TRBJ2-1
D: TRBD2
V: TRBV9
CDR3: CASSVARLAGDNEQFF
DNA: TGTGCCAGCAGCGTAGCTAGGCTAGCGGGGGACAATGAGCAGTTCTTC

length: 15
size: .
J: TRBJ1-3
D: .
V: TRBV19
CDR3: CASSITDLSGNTIYF
DNA: TGTGCCAGTAGTATTACAGACCTCTCTGGAAACACCATATATTTT

length: 15
size: few
J: TRBJ2-3
D: .
V: TRBV11-3
CDR3: CASSRGGQGLDTQYF
DNA: TGTGCCAGCAGCCGGGGCGGCCAGGGGCTAGATACGCAGTATTTT